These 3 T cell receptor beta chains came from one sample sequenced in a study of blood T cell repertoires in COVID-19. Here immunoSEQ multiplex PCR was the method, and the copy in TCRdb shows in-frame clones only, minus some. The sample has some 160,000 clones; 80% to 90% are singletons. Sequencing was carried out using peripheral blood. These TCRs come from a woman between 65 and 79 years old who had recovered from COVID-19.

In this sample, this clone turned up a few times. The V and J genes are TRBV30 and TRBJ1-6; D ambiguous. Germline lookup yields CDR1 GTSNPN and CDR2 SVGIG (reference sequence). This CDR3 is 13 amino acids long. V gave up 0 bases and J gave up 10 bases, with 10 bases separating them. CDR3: CAWSVIGGSPLHF. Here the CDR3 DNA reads TGTGCCTGGAGTGTAATTGGCGGATCACCCCTCCACTTT.

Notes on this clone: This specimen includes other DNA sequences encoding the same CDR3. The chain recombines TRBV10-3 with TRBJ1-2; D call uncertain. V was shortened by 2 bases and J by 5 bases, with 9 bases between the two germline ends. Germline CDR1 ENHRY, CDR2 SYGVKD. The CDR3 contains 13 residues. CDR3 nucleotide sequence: TGTGCCATCAGTGAGGGGCGCGGGTATGGCTACACCTTC. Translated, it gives CAISEGRGYGYTF.

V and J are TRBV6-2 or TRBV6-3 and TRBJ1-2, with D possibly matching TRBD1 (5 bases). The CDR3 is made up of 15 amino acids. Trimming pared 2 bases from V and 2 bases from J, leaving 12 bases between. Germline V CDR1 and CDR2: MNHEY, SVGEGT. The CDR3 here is CASSYGAWANYGYTF. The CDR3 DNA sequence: TGTGCCAGCAGTTACGGGGCATGGGCCAACTATGGCTACACCTTC.